A single T cell receptor (beta chain) is shown here with its context. Its antigen is unknown. This PCR relied on a set of 60 Vbeta primers and 13 Jbeta primers. Repertoires were generated with immunoSEQ multiplex PCR, while TCRdb's copy carries only in-frame clones and drops some. The sample consists of 190,000 or so clones, roughly 87% of them appearing once. Trimming cost V 1 base and J 9 bases; bases outside gene matches: 3. This CDR3 contains 15 residues. Germline V lookup: CDR1 SGHTA, CDR2 FQGNSA. This specimen comes from a study of cytomegalovirus exposure and HLA in healthy donors. Study-wide points: Later analysis identified a missense DCLRE1C variant that was linked to TCR beta V- and J-gene trimming. Sequencing artifact likely explains a cluster of highly shared sequence variants. An analysis was carried out later, and it reportedly showed fewer N-insertions in an Asian-associated ancestry cluster than the 666-donor mean. A later analysis showed HLA-associated TCR beta chains outstripping equally common others in clonal expansion.

What was sequenced was PBMCs. The rearrangement joins TRBV7-2 to TRBJ1-6, with TRBD1 matching 10 bases. The receptor was isolated from a man aged 50 or older in good health and CMV-seronegative. CDR3 bases: TGTGCCAGCAGCTTAGGAGGGGACAGGGGTTCACCCCTCCACTTT. Translated, it gives CASSLGGDRGSPLHF. The variable domain in full, completed from reference TRBV7-2 and TRBJ1-6, reads GAGVSQSPSNKVTEKGKDVELRCDPISGHTALYWYRQSLGQGLEFLIYFQGNSAPDKSGLPSDRFSAERTGGSVSTLTIQRTQQEDSAVYLCASSLGGDRGSPLHFGNGTRLTVT.